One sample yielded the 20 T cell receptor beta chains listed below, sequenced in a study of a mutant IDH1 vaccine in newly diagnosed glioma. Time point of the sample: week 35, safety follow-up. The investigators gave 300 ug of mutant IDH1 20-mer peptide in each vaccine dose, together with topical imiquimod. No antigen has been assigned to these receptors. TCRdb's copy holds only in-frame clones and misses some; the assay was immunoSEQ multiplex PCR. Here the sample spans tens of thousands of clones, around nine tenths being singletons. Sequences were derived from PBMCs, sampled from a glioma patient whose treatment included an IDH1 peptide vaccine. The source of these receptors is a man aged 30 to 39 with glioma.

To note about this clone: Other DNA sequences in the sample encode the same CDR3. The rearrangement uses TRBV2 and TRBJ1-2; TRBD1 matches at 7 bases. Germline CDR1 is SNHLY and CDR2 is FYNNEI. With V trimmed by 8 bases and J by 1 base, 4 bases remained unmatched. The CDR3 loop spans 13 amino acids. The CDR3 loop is CASLGQRNYGYTF. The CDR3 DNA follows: TGTGCCAGCCTGGGACAGCGTAACTATGGCTACACCTTC.

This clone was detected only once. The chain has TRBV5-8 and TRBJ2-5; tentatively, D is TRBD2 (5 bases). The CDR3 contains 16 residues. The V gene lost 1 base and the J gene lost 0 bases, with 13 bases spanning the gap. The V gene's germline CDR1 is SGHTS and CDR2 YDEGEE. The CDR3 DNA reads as TGTGCCAGCAGCTTGCTGAGCGGAAGGTACCAAGAGACCCAGTACTTC. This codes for CASSLLSGRYQETQYF.

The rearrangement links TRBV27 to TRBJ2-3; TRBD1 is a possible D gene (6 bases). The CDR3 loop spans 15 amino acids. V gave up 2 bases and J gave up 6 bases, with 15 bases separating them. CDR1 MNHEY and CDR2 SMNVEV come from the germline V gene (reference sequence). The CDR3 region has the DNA TGTGCCAGCAGTTTAGCAGGGACAAAAGGGGATACGCAGTATTTT. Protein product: CASSLAGTKGDTQYF.

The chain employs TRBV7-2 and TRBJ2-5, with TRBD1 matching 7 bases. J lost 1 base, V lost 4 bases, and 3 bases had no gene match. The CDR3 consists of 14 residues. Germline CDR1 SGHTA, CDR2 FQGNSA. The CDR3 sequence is CASSYGQAQETQYF. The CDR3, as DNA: TGTGCCAGCAGCTACGGACAGGCCCAAGAGACCCAGTACTTC.

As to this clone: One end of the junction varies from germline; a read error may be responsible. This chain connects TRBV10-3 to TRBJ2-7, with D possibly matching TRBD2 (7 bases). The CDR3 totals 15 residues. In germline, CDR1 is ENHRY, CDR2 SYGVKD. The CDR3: CAISGVSGGSHEQYF. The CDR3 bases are TGTGCCATCAGTGGTGTGTCGGGGGGCTCCCACGAGCAGTACTTC.

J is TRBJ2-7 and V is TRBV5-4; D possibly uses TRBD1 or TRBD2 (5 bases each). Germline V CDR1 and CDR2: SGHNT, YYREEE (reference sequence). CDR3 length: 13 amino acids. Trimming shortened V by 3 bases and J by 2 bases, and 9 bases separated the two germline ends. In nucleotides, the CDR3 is TGTGCCAGCAGCTGGGACCGGACCTACGAGCAGTACTTC. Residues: CASSWDRTYEQYF.

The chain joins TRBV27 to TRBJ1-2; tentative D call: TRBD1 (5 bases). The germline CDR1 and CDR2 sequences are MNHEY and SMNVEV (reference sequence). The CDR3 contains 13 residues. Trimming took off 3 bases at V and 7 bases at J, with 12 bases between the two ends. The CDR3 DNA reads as TGTGCCAGCAGTTTTACAGGTCTCAGTGGCTACACCTTC. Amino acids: CASSFTGLSGYTF.

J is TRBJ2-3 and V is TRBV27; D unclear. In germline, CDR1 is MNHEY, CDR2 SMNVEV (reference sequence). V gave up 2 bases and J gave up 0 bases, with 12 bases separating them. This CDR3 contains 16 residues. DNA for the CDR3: TGTGCCAGCAGTTTAGTCCGGCCAGCTAGCACAGATACGCAGTATTTT. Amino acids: CASSLVRPASTDTQYF.

CDR3 in DNA: TGTGCCAGCAGTCCAAACAGTAAAGTGTACGGCTACACCTTC. Translated: CASSPNSKVYGYTF. This chain joins TRBV28 and TRBJ1-2; D ambiguous. The CDR3 has 14 residues. Trimming took off 5 bases at V and 8 bases at J, with 18 bases between the two ends. Germline assignment: CDR1 MDHEN and CDR2 SYDVKM.

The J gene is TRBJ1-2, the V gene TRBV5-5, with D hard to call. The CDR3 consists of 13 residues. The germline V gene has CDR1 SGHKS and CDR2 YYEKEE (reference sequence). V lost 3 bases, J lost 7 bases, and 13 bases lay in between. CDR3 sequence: CASSSAGNSGYTF. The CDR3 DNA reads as TGTGCCAGCAGCTCTGCGGGGAATAGTGGCTACACCTTC.

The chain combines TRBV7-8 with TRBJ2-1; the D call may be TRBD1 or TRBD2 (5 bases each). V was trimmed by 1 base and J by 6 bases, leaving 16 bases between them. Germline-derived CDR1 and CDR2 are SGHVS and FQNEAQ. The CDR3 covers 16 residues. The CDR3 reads CASSLGLGRGRNEQFF. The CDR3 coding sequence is TGTGCCAGCAGCTTAGGTTTGGGACGAGGTCGCAATGAGCAGTTCTTC.

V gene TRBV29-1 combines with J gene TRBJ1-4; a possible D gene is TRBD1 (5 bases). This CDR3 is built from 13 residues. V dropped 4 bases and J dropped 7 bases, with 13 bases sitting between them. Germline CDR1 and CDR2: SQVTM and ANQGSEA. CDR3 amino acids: CSVAWRGVEKLFF. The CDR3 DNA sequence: TGCAGCGTTGCTTGGAGGGGAGTTGAAAAACTGTTTTTT.

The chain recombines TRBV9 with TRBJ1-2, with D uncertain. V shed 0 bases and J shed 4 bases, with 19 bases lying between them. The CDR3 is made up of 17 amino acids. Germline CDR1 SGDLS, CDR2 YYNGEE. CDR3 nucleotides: TGTGCCAGCAGCGTAGGGGGAGCAGCCTATTCCCCCTATGGCTACACCTTC. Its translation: CASSVGGAAYSPYGYTF.

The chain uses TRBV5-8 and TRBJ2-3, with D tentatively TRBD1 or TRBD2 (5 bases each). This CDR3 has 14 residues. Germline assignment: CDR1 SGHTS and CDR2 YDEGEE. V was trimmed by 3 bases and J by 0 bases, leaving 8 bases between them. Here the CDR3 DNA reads TGTGCCAGCAGCTGGGGCGGGAGCACAGATACGCAGTATTTT. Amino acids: CASSWGGSTDTQYF.

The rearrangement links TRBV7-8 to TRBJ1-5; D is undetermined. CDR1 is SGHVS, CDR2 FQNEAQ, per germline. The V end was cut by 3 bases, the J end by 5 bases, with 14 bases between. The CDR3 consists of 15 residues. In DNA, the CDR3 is TGTGCCAGCAGCTTTAGAATAGGGAGTTATCAGCCCCAGCATTTT. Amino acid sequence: CASSFRIGSYQPQHF.

The DNA of the CDR3 is TGCGCCAGCAGAACGGGACTAGCGGGCAGCACAGATACGCAGTATTTT. This gives the protein CASRTGLAGSTDTQYF. V gene TRBV5-1 combines with J gene TRBJ2-3; 12 nucleotides line up with TRBD2. The CDR3 is made up of 16 amino acids. The ends lost 5 bases at V and 0 bases at J; junction bases unmatched: 4. The V gene's germline CDR1 is SGHRS and CDR2 YFSETQ. Full variable domain (outside the CDR3, taken from reference TRBV5-1 and TRBJ2-3): KAGVTQTPRYLIKTRGQQVTLSCSPISGHRSVSWYQQTPGQGLQFLFEYFSETQRNKGNFPGRFSGRQFSNSRSEMNVSTLELGDSALYLCASRTGLAGSTDTQYFGPGTRLTVL.

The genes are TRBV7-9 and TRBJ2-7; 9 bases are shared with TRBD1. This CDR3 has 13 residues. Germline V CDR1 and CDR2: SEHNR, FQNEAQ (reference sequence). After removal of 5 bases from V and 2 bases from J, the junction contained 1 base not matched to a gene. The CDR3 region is CASSRQGAYEQYF. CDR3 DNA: TGTGCCAGCAGCCGACAGGGGGCCTACGAGCAGTACTTC. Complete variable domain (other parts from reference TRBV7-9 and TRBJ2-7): DTGVSQNPRHKITKRGQNVTFRCDPISEHNRLYWYRQTLGQGPEFLTYFQNEAQLEKSRLLSDRFSAERPKGSFSTLEIQRTEQGDSAMYLCASSRQGAYEQYFGPGTRLTVT.

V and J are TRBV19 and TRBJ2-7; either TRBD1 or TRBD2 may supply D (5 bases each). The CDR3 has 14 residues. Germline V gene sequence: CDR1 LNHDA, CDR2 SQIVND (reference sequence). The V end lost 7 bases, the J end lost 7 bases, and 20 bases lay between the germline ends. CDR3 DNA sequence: TGTGCCAGTACCCCTGACCCAGGGAGAAGTGAGCAGTACTTC. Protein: CASTPDPGRSEQYF.

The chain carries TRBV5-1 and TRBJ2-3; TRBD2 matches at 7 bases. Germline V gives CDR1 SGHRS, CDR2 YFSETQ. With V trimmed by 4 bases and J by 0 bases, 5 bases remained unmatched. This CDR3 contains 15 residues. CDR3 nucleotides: TGCGCCAGCAGCCCCCCTAGCGGCAGCACAGATACGCAGTATTTT. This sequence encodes CASSPPSGSTDTQYF.

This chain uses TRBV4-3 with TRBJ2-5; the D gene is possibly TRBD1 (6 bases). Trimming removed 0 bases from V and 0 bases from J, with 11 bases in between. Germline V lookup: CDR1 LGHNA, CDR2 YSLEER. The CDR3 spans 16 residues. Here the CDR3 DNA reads TGCGCCAGCAGCCAAGATCCAGGGGTATACCAAGAGACCCAGTACTTC. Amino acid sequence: CASSQDPGVYQETQYF.